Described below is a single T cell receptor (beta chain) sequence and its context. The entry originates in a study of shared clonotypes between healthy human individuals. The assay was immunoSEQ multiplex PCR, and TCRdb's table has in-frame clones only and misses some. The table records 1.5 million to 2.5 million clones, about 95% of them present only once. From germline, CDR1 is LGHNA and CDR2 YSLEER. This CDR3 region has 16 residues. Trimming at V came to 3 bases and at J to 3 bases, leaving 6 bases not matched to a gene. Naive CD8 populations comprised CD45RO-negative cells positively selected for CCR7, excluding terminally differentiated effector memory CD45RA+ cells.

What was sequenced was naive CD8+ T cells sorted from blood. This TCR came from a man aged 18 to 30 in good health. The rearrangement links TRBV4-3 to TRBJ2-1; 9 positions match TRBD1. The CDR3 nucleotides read TGCGCCAGCAGCCATGGCGGGACAGGGATCTACAATGAGCAGTTCTTC. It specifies CASSHGGTGIYNEQFF.